This T cell receptor beta chain was profiled in a study of CD8 T cells in Susac syndrome. The overall study: Six sequenced Susac syndrome patients had clinically active disease, while eight were in remission.

Regarding the study as a whole: The study's TCR sequencing and HLA analysis covered a relatively small number of individuals, and the study acknowledged this.

As regards this clonotype: No antigen is known for it.

Sequencing of TCR beta was undertaken in CD8+ and CD4+ T cells derived from blood. RNA in amounts of about 0.5 to 1 ug was reverse transcribed with random hexamers. It was immunoSEQ multiplex PCR that amplified TCR beta CDR3 across 54 Vbeta and 13 Jbeta. Using its own MiXCR run on the immunoSEQ multiplex PCR reads, TCRdb lists one record per CDR3 protein. The data show some 150,000 distinct CDR3 sequences, roughly 95% seen once. The TCR originated in a human donor with Susac syndrome. Sequencing input: CD4+ T cells from PBMCs.

The CDR3 DNA sequence: TGCAGCGTTGAGGGGACCCAGAACACCGGGGAGCTGTTTTTT. Translation: CSVEGTQNTGELFF. This rearrangement joins TRBV29-1 to TRBJ2-2, with D perhaps being TRBD1 or TRBD2 (5 bases each). CDR1 is SQVTM and CDR2 is ANQGSEA in the germline V gene. This CDR3 is 14 amino acids long. Trimming removed 3 bases at V and 1 base at J, with 9 bases between.